Listed here are 14 T cell receptor beta chains from one sample, sequenced in a study of blood T cell repertoires in COVID-19. Assay: immunoSEQ multiplex PCR; the TCRdb copy retains only in-frame clones and omits some. The sample consists of 40,000 to 55,000 clones, approximately 89% of them appearing once. Input material: peripheral blood. All receptors derive from a woman aged 80 or older with acute or convalescent COVID-19.

The CDR3 loop reads CASSSGQGESQPQHF. The DNA of the CDR3 is TGTGCCAGCAGCTCCGGACAGGGGGAGTCTCAGCCCCAGCATTTT. This rearrangement joins TRBV7-9 to TRBJ1-5; TRBD1 matches 10 bases. CDR1 and CDR2 (germline): SEHNR, FQNEAQ (reference sequence). The CDR3 consists of 15 residues. Unmatched junction bases numbered 6, after V lost 4 bases and J lost 6 bases.

This clone was seen a handful of times. This rearrangement joins TRBV18 to TRBJ1-1; tentatively, D is TRBD1 (5 bases). CDR1 and CDR2 from the germline V gene are KGHSH and LQKENI. The V end was cut by 3 bases, the J end by 4 bases, with 15 bases between. This CDR3 has 15 amino acids. The CDR3 nucleotides read TGTGCCAGCTCACCGGGGGGAGGATCCGGCACTGAAGCTTTCTTT. Residues: CASSPGGGSGTEAFF.

The genes are TRBV2 and TRBJ1-1, with a tentative D call TRBD1 (6 bases). Trimming pared 5 bases from V and 1 base from J, leaving 20 bases between. CDR1 SNHLY and CDR2 FYNNEI come from the germline V gene. The CDR3 consists of 17 residues. CDR3 nucleotide sequence: TGTGCCAGCAGTTGGAGTGGGACAACTAGGCGGAACACTGAAGCTTTCTTT. Protein product: CASSWSGTTRRNTEAFF.

J is TRBJ1-2 and V is TRBV5-1; a weak D match, TRBD1 (6 bases). This CDR3 contains 17 residues. In germline, CDR1 is SGHRS, CDR2 YFSETQ. V shed 0 bases and J shed 7 bases, with 22 bases lying between them. DNA of the CDR3: TGCGCCAGCAGCTTGGCACTACCGGGACAAGTGTACGCTGGCTACACCTTC. It encodes CASSLALPGQVYAGYTF.

This chain uses TRBV19 with TRBJ2-6; D is perhaps TRBD2 (5 bases). The CDR3 runs 16 residues. The V and J ends lost 3 bases and 0 bases respectively, with 9 bases between them. CDR1 is LNHDA and CDR2 is SQIVND in the germline V gene (reference sequence). In nucleotides, the CDR3 is TGTGCCAGTAGTATTTCCGGACTCTCTGGGGCCAACGTCCTGACTTTC. Translation gives CASSISGLSGANVLTF.

The chain joins TRBV6-4 to TRBJ2-2; no definite D call. Germline loops: CDR1 MRHNA, CDR2 SNTAGT. V was clipped by 3 bases and J by 1 base, with 12 bases between them. The CDR3 sequence is 16 residues long. CDR3 sequence: CASSESGPGNTGELFF. As DNA, the CDR3 is TGTGCCAGCAGTGAGAGTGGGCCCGGGAACACCGGGGAGCTGTTTTTT.

The chain links TRBV2 to TRBJ2-2, with D possibly TRBD1 on 6 matching bases. Germline V lookup: CDR1 SNHLY, CDR2 FYNNEI. Trimming shortened V by 6 bases and J by 4 bases, and 21 bases separated the two germline ends. The CDR3 length is 17 residues. The DNA of the CDR3 is TGTGCCAGCAGCCTCCCCGGGCAGGGGACGGGCACCGGGGAGCTGTTTTTT. Protein: CASSLPGQGTGTGELFF.

The V and J genes are TRBV18 and TRBJ1-2, with 9 bases matching TRBD1. The V segment lost 5 bases and the J segment 8 bases; nucleotides outside the gene matches: 6. Germline loops: CDR1 KGHSH, CDR2 LQKENI. This CDR3 has 13 amino acids. The CDR3 DNA sequence: TGTGCCAGCTCAGGACAGGGGCTAGCGGGCTACACCTTC. Protein: CASSGQGLAGYTF. Full variable domain (missing parts from reference TRBV18 and TRBJ1-2): NAGVMQNPRHLVRRRGQEARLRCSPMKGHSHVYWYRQLPEEGLKFMVYLQKENIIDESGMPKERFSAEFPKEGPSILRIQQVVRGDSAAYFCASSGQGLAGYTFGSGTRLTVV.

The chain uses TRBV30 and TRBJ2-2, with TRBD2 identical over 11 bases. The V and J ends lost 2 bases and 6 bases, in that order; junction bases with no gene match: 2. This CDR3 is 14 amino acids long. Looked up from germline, CDR1 is GTSNPN and CDR2 is SVGIG (reference sequence). Written as DNA, the CDR3 is TGTGCCTGGAGTTCACTAGCGGGGGCCGGGGAGCTGTTTTTT. Protein sequence: CAWSSLAGAGELFF.

Concerning this clone itself: Additional DNA sequences in this sample encode the identical CDR3. The chain recombines TRBV18 with TRBJ1-2, with unresolved D. V lost 2 bases, J lost 3 bases, and 4 bases lay in between. The CDR3 consists of 12 residues. Looked up from germline, CDR1 is KGHSH and CDR2 is LQKENI. This chain's CDR3 is CASSPGDYGYTF. As DNA, the CDR3 is TGTGCCAGCTCACCAGGAGACTATGGCTACACCTTC.

This chain links TRBV5-1 with TRBJ2-3, with 12 bases fitting TRBD2. CDR1 and CDR2 from the germline V gene are SGHRS and YFSETQ. This CDR3 spans 17 amino acids. J gave up 2 bases and V 4 bases, and 8 bases lay outside the gene matches. This CDR3 is CASSLPLAGGNTDTQYF. CDR3 in DNA: TGCGCCAGCAGCCTACCCCTAGCGGGGGGGAACACAGATACGCAGTATTTT.

The genes are TRBV7-9 and TRBJ1-6; a possible D gene is TRBD1 (6 bases). Deletions cut 1 base from V and 9 bases from J, with 10 bases between. Germline V CDR1 and CDR2: SEHNR, FQNEAQ (reference sequence). The CDR3 runs 14 residues. The CDR3 is CASSLGGGVSPLHF. The CDR3 region has the DNA TGTGCCAGCAGCTTAGGGGGGGGCGTTTCACCCCTCCACTTT.

The chain has TRBV20-1 and TRBJ1-2; 7 bases fit TRBD1. Germline CDR1 and CDR2: DFQATT and SNEGSKA (reference sequence). This CDR3 contains 11 residues. CDR3 residues: CSPQGNYGYTF. In DNA form, the CDR3 reads TGCAGCCCACAGGGGAACTATGGCTACACCTTC.

The gene calls are TRBV7-2 and TRBJ2-1; 10 bases agree with TRBD2. Trimming took 3 bases from V and 5 from J; bases not matched to a gene: 1. The CDR3 sequence is 14 residues long. Germline values: CDR1 SGHTA, CDR2 FQGNSA. CDR3 residues: CASSFSGGNNEQFF. The CDR3 DNA reads as TGTGCCAGCAGCTTTAGCGGGGGGAACAATGAGCAGTTCTTC.